Presented here are 15 T cell receptor beta chains from one specimen sequenced in a study of blood T cells in healthy people across ages. Combining a sample-barcoded 5' primer with a J-beta primer mix, a second PCR ran for about 6 to 12 cycles. TCRdb itself ran the 5' RACE reads through MiXCR, one entry per CDR3 protein. The profile shows over 1,500,000 distinct CDR3 sequences, 49% of them singletons. Sequencing was done on a sample of blood. The source of these receptors is a woman in her 40s in good health.

The V and J genes are TRBV28 and TRBJ2-4; D could derive from TRBD1 or TRBD2 (5 bases each). The DNA end lines up better with TRBJ2-7; the J call may be wrong. The length of the CDR3 is 15 residues. CDR1 and CDR2 (germline): MDHEN, SYDVKM. CDR3 nucleotides: TGTGCCAGCAGCCAGCAAACGGGACCCCCCTACGAGCAGTACTTC. Protein sequence: CASSQQTGPPYEQYF.

The rearrangement links TRBV20-1 to TRBJ1-2; no clear D. Germline V gene data show CDR1 as DFQATT and CDR2 as SNEGSKA (reference sequence). The V end was cut by 0 bases, the J end by 4 bases, with 9 bases between. This CDR3 has 13 residues. The CDR3 protein is CSARDQTSYGYTF. In DNA form, the CDR3 reads TGCAGTGCTAGAGATCAGACCTCCTATGGCTACACCTTC.

This sequence joins TRBV28 and TRBJ2-6; 7 positions agree with TRBD1. The germline CDR1 and CDR2 sequences are MDHEN and SYDVKM. Trimming took 1 base from V and 3 from J; bases not matched to a gene: 15. There are 20 residues in the CDR3. The CDR3, as DNA: TGTGCCAGCAGTTTATCGGCATCCCGGACAGGCCTAGGTGGGGCCAACGTCCTGACTTTC. Its protein is CASSLSASRTGLGGANVLTF.

The chain has TRBV5-1 and TRBJ2-3; 10 positions agree with TRBD1. The CDR3 spans 16 residues. Germline CDR1 reads SGHRS; CDR2 reads YFSETQ. V lost 3 bases to trimming and J lost 3 bases; unmatched junction nucleotides: 7. The CDR3 nucleotides read TGCGCCAGCAGCTCTGACGGGACAGGGGAAACAGATACGCAGTATTTT. It encodes CASSSDGTGETDTQYF. The whole variable domain, remainder taken from reference TRBV5-1 and TRBJ2-3, is KAGVTQTPRYLIKTRGQQVTLSCSPISGHRSVSWYQQTPGQGLQFLFEYFSETQRNKGNFPGRFSGRQFSNSRSEMNVSTLELGDSALYLCASSSDGTGETDTQYFGPGTRLTVL.

The chain joins TRBV7-8 to TRBJ2-1, with a possible D match to TRBD2 (7 bases). The CDR3 runs 16 residues. The germline V and J ends were trimmed by 2 bases and 9 bases, with 20 bases remaining between them. Germline loops: CDR1 SGHVS, CDR2 FQNEAQ. The CDR3 loop reads CASSLLPAGTRGEQFF. The CDR3 region has the DNA TGTGCCAGCAGCTTACTACCAGCGGGGACCAGGGGTGAGCAGTTCTTC.

This clonotype was observed a handful of times. This sequence joins TRBV7-2 and TRBJ2-3; 10 nucleotides line up with TRBD2. This CDR3 spans 18 amino acids. Germline values: CDR1 SGHTA, CDR2 FQGNSA. The ends lost 2 bases at V and 0 bases at J; junction bases unmatched: 8. The CDR3 nucleotides read TGTGCCAGCAGCTTAATAGCGGGGGGTTTCTCTAGCACAGATACGCAGTATTTT. Translated: CASSLIAGGFSSTDTQYF.

The chain employs TRBV29-1 and TRBJ2-6; no clear D. From germline, CDR1 is SQVTM and CDR2 ANQGSEA. This CDR3 comprises 14 residues. Trimming pared 5 bases from V and 0 bases from J, leaving 8 bases between. CDR3 in DNA: TGCAGCGTTTTGGGATTCTCTGGGGCCAACGTCCTGACTTTC. This gives the protein CSVLGFSGANVLTF.

This clonotype occurred a few times. This chain links TRBV6-2 or TRBV6-3 with TRBJ2-7; TRBD1 aligns across 8 bases. V lost 0 bases to trimming and J lost 0 bases; unmatched junction nucleotides: 13. CDR1 is MNHEY and CDR2 is SVGEGT in the germline V gene. This CDR3 is 19 amino acids long. The CDR3 DNA reads as TGTGCCAGCAGTTACTCGGGGACAGGTGTAAGTGGCTTCTCCTACGAGCAGTACTTC. Protein product: CASSYSGTGVSGFSYEQYF.

This clonotype was seen just once. The chain is built from TRBV27 and TRBJ2-7; weak D call: TRBD1 (6 bases). CDR1 is MNHEY, CDR2 SMNVEV, per germline (reference sequence). This CDR3 has 13 residues. Deletions cut 8 bases from V and 0 bases from J, with 11 bases between. CDR3 loop: CASQDRSSYEQYF. DNA of the CDR3: TGTGCCAGCCAAGACAGGAGCTCCTACGAGCAGTACTTC.

This clonotype has only a few counts. This chain joins TRBV5-1 and TRBJ1-2, with no clear D. This CDR3 comprises 15 residues. Trimming took off 6 bases at V and 4 bases at J, with 19 bases between the two ends. Per germline, CDR1 SGHRS and CDR2 YFSETQ. CDR3 DNA sequence: TGCGCCAGCAAGGGCCGGTATCCACTTACCTATGGCTACACCTTC. Amino acids: CASKGRYPLTYGYTF.

The chain joins TRBV27 to TRBJ2-4; TRBD2 matches 9 bases. The end of the DNA is better explained by TRBJ2-7, so the J call may be wrong. The CDR3 is 16 residues long. Per the germline V gene, CDR1 is MNHEY and CDR2 is SMNVEV (reference sequence). DNA for the CDR3: TGTGCCAGCAGAATGGCAGCGGGGGGTAACTCCTACGAGCAGTACTTC. This sequence encodes CASRMAAGGNSYEQYF.

This chain links TRBV2 with TRBJ1-1; 12 bases line up with TRBD1. V gave up 6 bases and J gave up 4 bases; unmatched junction bases: 3. Germline CDR1 reads SNHLY; CDR2 reads FYNNEI. CDR3 length equals 14 residues. The CDR3, as DNA: TGTGCCAGCAGGGGACAGGGGGCGAGCACTGAAGCTTTCTTT. It is translated as CASRGQGASTEAFF.

This chain links TRBV25-1 with TRBJ2-3; D ambiguous. The CDR3 contains 13 residues. The V end was cut by 4 bases, the J end by 4 bases, with 9 bases between. CDR1 and CDR2 from the germline V gene are MGHDK and SYGVNS. The CDR3 coding sequence is TGTGCCAGCAGTGTTTCCCTCTCAGATACGCAGTATTTT. It yields the protein CASSVSLSDTQYF.

The rearrangement links TRBV6-5 to TRBJ2-1; no clear D. CDR1 is MNHEY, CDR2 SVGAGI, per germline. Trimming removed 6 bases at V and 7 bases at J, with 19 bases between. CDR3 length: 15 residues. As DNA, the CDR3 is TGTGCCAGCAGCTTAGACCGGTTTTTCGGTAATGAGCAGTTCTTC. Its protein is CASSLDRFFGNEQFF.

The chain carries TRBV6-5 and TRBJ2-5; D ambiguous. Trimming left V 6 bases short and J 2 bases short, with 10 bases between. Per the germline V gene, CDR1 is MNHEY and CDR2 is SVGAGI. The CDR3 totals 13 residues. CDR3 amino acids: CASSTPPQETQYF. The CDR3 DNA reads as TGTGCCAGCAGCACACCCCCACAAGAGACCCAGTACTTC.